These 26 T cell receptor beta chains share one sample of origin, sequenced in a study of blood T cell repertoires in COVID-19. Clones were read by immunoSEQ multiplex PCR, and TCRdb kept only the in-frame ones, dropping some. The sample lists approximately 160,000 clones, about four fifths seen once, with around 3.4% in the top ten. Sample: peripheral blood. These receptors all stem from a woman of 80 years or more with acute or convalescent COVID-19.

The chain is built from TRBV7-9 and TRBJ1-2; D gene uncertain. V dropped 5 bases and J dropped 8 bases, with 15 bases sitting between them. Germline V gives CDR1 SEHNR, CDR2 FQNEAQ (reference sequence). The CDR3 totals 13 residues. This CDR3 is CASSTGPPRGYTF. As DNA, the CDR3 is TGTGCCAGCAGCACTGGGCCCCCTCGAGGCTACACCTTC.

The chain employs TRBV5-1 and TRBJ2-3; 8 nucleotides align to TRBD2. The V and J ends lost 2 bases and 4 bases, in that order; junction bases with no gene match: 12. The CDR3 runs 17 residues. Per the germline V gene, CDR1 is SGHRS and CDR2 is YFSETQ. CDR3 nucleotides: TGCGCCAGCAGCTTCGGATTTTCGGGAGGGACCGCAGATACGCAGTATTTT. The encoded protein is CASSFGFSGGTADTQYF.

This sequence joins TRBV10-3 and TRBJ1-1; D remains unclear. CDR3 length: 12 residues. Between the trimmed V and J ends, which lost 2 bases and 8 bases, there was a span of 9 bases. The germline gives CDR1 ENHRY, CDR2 SYGVKD. The CDR3 nucleotides read TGTGCCATCAGTGAGACATCAGGAGAAGCTTTCTTT. Translation: CAISETSGEAFF.

This clone was detected once. V usage is TRBV5-1 and J usage is TRBJ1-4; 9 bases align to TRBD1. The germline V gene has CDR1 SGHRS and CDR2 YFSETQ. The CDR3 has 14 amino acids. V lost 5 bases and J lost 3; bases outside the gene matches: 2. The CDR3 DNA is TGCGCCAGCAGACAGGGGGCCTCTAATGAAAAACTGTTTTTT. This codes for CASRQGASNEKLFF.

This clone was detected once. J is TRBJ2-7 and V is TRBV5-1; maybe TRBD2 (5 bases). The CDR3 contains 14 residues. The V end lost 0 bases, the J end lost 1 base, and 8 bases lay between the germline ends. Germline V gene data show CDR1 as SGHRS and CDR2 as YFSETQ. The CDR3: CASSLVSGSYEQYF. The CDR3 region has the DNA TGCGCCAGCAGCTTGGTTTCGGGGTCCTACGAGCAGTACTTC. Full variable domain (rest looked up from reference TRBV5-1 and TRBJ2-7): KAGVTQTPRYLIKTRGQQVTLSCSPISGHRSVSWYQQTPGQGLQFLFEYFSETQRNKGNFPGRFSGRQFSNSRSEMNVSTLELGDSALYLCASSLVSGSYEQYFGPGTRLTVT.

V gene TRBV19 combines with J gene TRBJ2-3, with D possibly matching TRBD1 (5 bases). The CDR3 runs 13 residues. Germline CDR1 LNHDA, CDR2 SQIVND (reference sequence). V dropped 6 bases and J dropped 4 bases, with 11 bases sitting between them. As DNA, the CDR3 is TGTGCCAGTAGCCGGGCGACAGCAGATACGCAGTATTTT. It yields the protein CASSRATADTQYF.

This clone was observed once. The chain combines TRBV24-1 with TRBJ1-1; no definite D call. Deletions cut 9 bases from V and 0 bases from J, with 10 bases between. Germline CDR1 is KGHDR and CDR2 is SFDVKD. The CDR3 contains 13 residues. The CDR3 DNA follows: TGTGCCACCTCCGGTTTCATGAACACTGAAGCTTTCTTT. Its translation is CATSGFMNTEAFF.

The V and J genes are TRBV6-2 or TRBV6-3 and TRBJ1-5, with 9 nucleotides matching TRBD1. V shed 6 bases, J shed 7 bases, and the junction held 4 bases outside the gene matches. CDR1 and CDR2 from the germline V gene are MNHEY and SVGEGT. The CDR3 spans 13 residues. The CDR3 is CASSGTGTQPQHF. The CDR3 coding sequence is TGTGCCAGCAGCGGGACAGGGACGCAGCCCCAGCATTTT.

The rearrangement uses TRBV6-2 or TRBV6-3 and TRBJ2-3, with 7 bases fitting TRBD2. The CDR3 contains 15 residues. V lost 6 bases and J lost 0; bases outside the gene matches: 6. Germline-derived CDR1 and CDR2 are MNHEY and SVGEGT. CDR3 region: CASSPGRTSTDTQYF. The CDR3 nucleotides are TGTGCCAGCAGCCCCGGGAGGACCAGCACAGATACGCAGTATTTT.

V usage is TRBV30 and J usage is TRBJ1-1, with D perhaps TRBD1 (6 bases). The CDR3 runs 15 residues. Trimming shortened V by 3 bases and J by 3 bases, and 17 bases separated the two germline ends. Germline V lookup: CDR1 GTSNPN, CDR2 SVGIG (reference sequence). The chain's CDR3 is CAWSDRKGGDTEAFF. In nucleotides, the CDR3 is TGTGCCTGGAGCGACCGGAAGGGGGGGGACACTGAAGCTTTCTTT.

CDR3 DNA: TGTGCCAGCAGCTTATCGGTAGGCTACACCTTC. This sequence encodes CASSLSVGYTF. This chain connects TRBV11-3 to TRBJ1-2; D gene ambiguous. The CDR3 has 11 amino acids. V gave up 2 bases and J gave up 8 bases, with 6 bases separating them. Germline CDR1 reads SGHNT; CDR2 reads YENEEA.

V is TRBV5-1 and J is TRBJ2-1; 13 nucleotides match TRBD2. J lost 6 bases, V lost 4 bases, and 4 bases had no gene match. Germline-derived CDR1 and CDR2 are SGHRS and YFSETQ. The CDR3 spans 15 residues. CDR3 in amino acids: CASSTSGGAVNEQFF. The CDR3, as DNA: TGCGCCAGCAGCACTAGCGGGGGGGCTGTCAATGAGCAGTTCTTC.

This chain joins TRBV7-8 and TRBJ1-2, with 9 nucleotides matching TRBD1. V shed 4 bases, J shed 3 bases, and the junction held 6 bases outside the gene matches. The germline V gene has CDR1 SGHVS and CDR2 FQNEAQ. The CDR3 runs to 15 residues. The CDR3 nucleotides read TGTGCCAGCAGCTCCAAGGACAGGGGTGACTATGGCTACACCTTC. Translation: CASSSKDRGDYGYTF.

The chain is built from TRBV18 and TRBJ1-2; D is undetermined. The CDR3 runs to 14 residues. Germline V gives CDR1 KGHSH, CDR2 LQKENI. Trimming took off 2 bases at V and 0 bases at J, with 7 bases between the two ends. The DNA for the CDR3 is TGTGCCAGCTCACCAACACCCACTAACTATGGCTACACCTTC. Translating gives CASSPTPTNYGYTF.

The chain joins TRBV4-3 to TRBJ2-7, with D maybe TRBD1 (5 bases). Trimming took 5 bases from V and 3 from J, leaving 11 bases between them. The CDR3 runs to 13 residues. The germline V gene encodes CDR1 LGHNA and CDR2 YSLEER. The CDR3 reads CASSYGHGYEQYF. The CDR3 DNA reads as TGCGCCAGCAGCTACGGACACGGCTACGAGCAGTACTTC.

This clone has only a few counts. CDR3 amino acids: CASSYLSTLSSYEQYF. The CDR3 DNA reads as TGTGCCAGCAGTTACTTGAGCACTTTGAGCTCCTACGAGCAGTACTTC. The gene calls are TRBV6-2 or TRBV6-3 and TRBJ2-7; D ambiguous. V was trimmed by 1 base and J by 0 bases, leaving 13 bases between them. The CDR3 extends over 16 amino acids. CDR1 and CDR2 from the germline V gene are MNHEY and SVGEGT.

This clone was counted between two and nine times. V gene TRBV4-3 combines with J gene TRBJ2-2; maybe TRBD1 (6 bases). Germline loops: CDR1 LGHNA, CDR2 YSLEER. Trimming left V 6 bases short and J 7 bases short, with 15 bases between. The CDR3 loop spans 14 amino acids. The CDR3 sequence is CASRLGGLSGELFF. CDR3 DNA: TGCGCCAGCAGGCTTGGGGGCCTTAGCGGGGAGCTGTTTTTT.

This chain uses TRBV30 with TRBJ2-7; unclear D gene. The CDR3 totals 12 residues. Trimming stripped 2 bases from V and 1 base from J, with 6 bases between. The V gene's germline CDR1 is GTSNPN and CDR2 SVGIG (reference sequence). CDR3 amino acids: CAWSTQSYEQYF. In DNA, the CDR3 is TGTGCCTGGAGTACACAGTCCTACGAGCAGTACTTC.

V usage is TRBV5-1 and J usage is TRBJ2-2; possible D gene TRBD2, 5 bases. Germline V lookup: CDR1 SGHRS, CDR2 YFSETQ. V was cut by 1 base and J by 2 bases, with 12 bases left in between. This CDR3 contains 16 residues. DNA for the CDR3: TGCGCCAGCAGCTTGTCACCCGGGGTCAACACCGGGGAGCTGTTTTTT. It specifies CASSLSPGVNTGELFF.

The chain links TRBV5-8 to TRBJ1-2, with D possibly TRBD1 on 5 matching bases. V lost 2 bases and J lost 4, with 18 bases in between. The CDR3 length is 16 residues. CDR1 and CDR2 from the germline V gene are SGHTS and YDEGEE. CDR3 DNA: TGTGCCAGCAGCTTAACGACGGGGGTTGGGATCTATGGCTACACCTTC. Its translation: CASSLTTGVGIYGYTF.

The chain carries TRBV7-9 and TRBJ2-1; a possible D gene is TRBD2 (6 bases). The ends were cut back, 5 bases at V and 6 bases at J, with 17 bases in the middle. The CDR3 totals 15 residues. Germline CDR1 is SEHNR and CDR2 is FQNEAQ (reference sequence). CDR3 coding DNA: TGTGCCAGCAGCAGACCGGGACTGGAAACCAATGAGCAGTTCTTC. This encodes CASSRPGLETNEQFF.

V is TRBV7-2 and J is TRBJ2-7; TRBD2 agrees at 9 bases. The CDR3 extends over 14 amino acids. Germline CDR1 and CDR2: SGHTA and FQGNSA. With 5 bases clipped from V and 1 base from J, the junction kept 3 bases outside the gene matches. The chain's CDR3 is CASSPSGRSYEQYF. For the CDR3, the DNA is TGTGCCAGCAGCCCGAGCGGGAGGTCCTACGAGCAGTACTTC. Combining the CDR3 with reference TRBV7-2 and TRBJ2-7 gives the whole variable domain GAGVSQSPSNKVTEKGKDVELRCDPISGHTALYWYRQSLGQGLEFLIYFQGNSAPDKSGLPSDRFSAERTGGSVSTLTIQRTQQEDSAVYLCASSPSGRSYEQYFGPGTRLTVT.

The chain uses TRBV12-3 or TRBV12-4 and TRBJ1-5; D not resolved. The CDR3 is 12 amino acids. V was shortened by 4 bases and J by 4 bases, with 5 bases between the two germline ends. In nucleotides, the CDR3 is TGTGCCAGCAGTTCCGGGAATCAGCCCCAGCATTTT. Its translation is CASSSGNQPQHF.

V gene TRBV28 combines with J gene TRBJ2-1; 8 bases align to TRBD1. Germline CDR1 is MDHEN and CDR2 is SYDVKM. This CDR3 region has 19 residues. J gave up 7 bases and V 5 bases, and 22 bases lay outside the gene matches. CDR3 sequence reads: CASSPATGAGNFGGNEQFF. The CDR3 DNA reads TGTGCCAGCAGTCCTGCGACAGGGGCAGGAAATTTCGGGGGAAATGAGCAGTTCTTC.

The V call is TRBV6-4, the J call TRBJ1-2, with D uncertain. V gave up 0 bases and J gave up 8 bases, with 7 bases separating them. The CDR3 runs to 12 residues. The V gene's germline CDR1 is MRHNA and CDR2 SNTAGT. Here the CDR3 DNA reads TGTGCCAGCAGTGACTCGAGAAGCGGCTACACCTTC. This codes for CASSDSRSGYTF.

V is TRBV7-9 and J is TRBJ2-1, with 7 bases fitting TRBD2. Germline V lookup: CDR1 SEHNR, CDR2 FQNEAQ (reference sequence). The CDR3 consists of 14 residues. Trimming at V came to 2 bases and at J to 6 bases, leaving 4 bases not matched to a gene. The CDR3 region is CASSLTAGPNEQFF. The CDR3 DNA follows: TGTGCCAGCAGCTTAACAGCGGGGCCCAATGAGCAGTTCTTC.